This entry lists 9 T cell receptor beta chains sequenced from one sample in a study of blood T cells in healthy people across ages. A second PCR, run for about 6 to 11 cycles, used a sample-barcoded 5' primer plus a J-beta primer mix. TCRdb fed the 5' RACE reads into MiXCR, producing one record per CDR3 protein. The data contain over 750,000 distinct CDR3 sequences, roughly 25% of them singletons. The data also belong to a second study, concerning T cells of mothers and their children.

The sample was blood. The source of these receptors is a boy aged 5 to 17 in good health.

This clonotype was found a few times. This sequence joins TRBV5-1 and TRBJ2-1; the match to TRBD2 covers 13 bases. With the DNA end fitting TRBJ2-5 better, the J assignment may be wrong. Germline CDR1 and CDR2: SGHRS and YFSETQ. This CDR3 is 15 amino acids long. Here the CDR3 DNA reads TGCGCCAGCAGCGAGAGGACTAGCGGGAGTGAGACCCAGTACTTC. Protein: CASSERTSGSETQYF.

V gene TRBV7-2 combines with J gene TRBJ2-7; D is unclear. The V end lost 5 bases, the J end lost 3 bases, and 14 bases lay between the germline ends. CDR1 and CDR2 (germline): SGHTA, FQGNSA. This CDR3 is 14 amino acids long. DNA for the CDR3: TGTGCCAGCAGCCGATCCGACAAAGGCTACGAGCAGTACTTC. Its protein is CASSRSDKGYEQYF.

CDR3 in amino acids: CASSLAPGVSGANVLTF. The DNA of the CDR3 is TGTGCCAGCAGCTTAGCCCCCGGGGTATCTGGGGCCAACGTCCTGACTTTC. The J gene is TRBJ2-6, the V gene TRBV7-2, with TRBD2 as a possible D gene (5 bases). V dropped 0 bases and J dropped 1 base, with 10 bases sitting between them. The CDR3 is 17 residues long. Germline V lookup: CDR1 SGHTA, CDR2 FQGNSA.

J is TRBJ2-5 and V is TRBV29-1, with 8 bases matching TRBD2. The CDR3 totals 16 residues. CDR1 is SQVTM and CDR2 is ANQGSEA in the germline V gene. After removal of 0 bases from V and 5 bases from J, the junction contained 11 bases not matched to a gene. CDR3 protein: CSVEEGSLAAGETQYF. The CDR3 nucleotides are TGCAGCGTTGAAGAAGGCTCACTAGCGGCGGGGGAGACCCAGTACTTC.

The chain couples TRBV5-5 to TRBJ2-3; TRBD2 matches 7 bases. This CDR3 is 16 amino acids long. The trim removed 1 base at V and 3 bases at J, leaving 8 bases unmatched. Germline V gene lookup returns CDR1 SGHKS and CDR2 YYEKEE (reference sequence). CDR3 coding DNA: TGTGCCAGCAGCTTGAGTACAGCGGGACTAACAGATACGCAGTATTTT. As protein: CASSLSTAGLTDTQYF. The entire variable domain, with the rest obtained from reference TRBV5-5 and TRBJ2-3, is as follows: DAGVTQSPTHLIKTRGQQVTLRCSPISGHKSVSWYQQVLGQGPQFIFQYYEKEERGRGNFPDRFSARQFPNYSSELNVNALLLGDSALYLCASSLSTAGLTDTQYFGPGTRLTVL.

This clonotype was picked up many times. The CDR3 DNA reads TGTGCCATCAGTGAGGTTCCAGGACAAGAGACCCAGTACTTC. It yields the protein CAISEVPGQETQYF. The chain employs TRBV10-3 and TRBJ2-5; D gene ambiguous. The germline V gene encodes CDR1 ENHRY and CDR2 SYGVKD. The V and J ends lost 2 bases and 2 bases respectively, with 9 bases between them. The CDR3 extends over 14 amino acids.

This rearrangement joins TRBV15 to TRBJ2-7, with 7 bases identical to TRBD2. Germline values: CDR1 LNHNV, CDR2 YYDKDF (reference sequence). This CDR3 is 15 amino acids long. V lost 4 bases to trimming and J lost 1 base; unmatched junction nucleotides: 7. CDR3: CATSTSGARSYEQYF. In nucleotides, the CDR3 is TGTGCCACCAGCACCAGCGGGGCTCGATCCTACGAGCAGTACTTC.

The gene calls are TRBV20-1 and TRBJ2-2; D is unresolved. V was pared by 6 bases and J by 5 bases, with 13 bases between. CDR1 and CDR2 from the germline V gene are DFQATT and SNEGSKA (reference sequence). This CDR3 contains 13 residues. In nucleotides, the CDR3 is TGCAGTGCCCCTTATGGTCCTACCGGGGAGCTGTTTTTT. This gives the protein CSAPYGPTGELFF.

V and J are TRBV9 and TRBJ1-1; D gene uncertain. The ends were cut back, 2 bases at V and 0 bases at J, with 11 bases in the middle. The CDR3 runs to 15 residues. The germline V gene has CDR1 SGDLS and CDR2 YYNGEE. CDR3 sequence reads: CASSVFAQVNTEAFF. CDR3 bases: TGTGCCAGCAGCGTCTTTGCCCAGGTGAACACTGAAGCTTTCTTT.